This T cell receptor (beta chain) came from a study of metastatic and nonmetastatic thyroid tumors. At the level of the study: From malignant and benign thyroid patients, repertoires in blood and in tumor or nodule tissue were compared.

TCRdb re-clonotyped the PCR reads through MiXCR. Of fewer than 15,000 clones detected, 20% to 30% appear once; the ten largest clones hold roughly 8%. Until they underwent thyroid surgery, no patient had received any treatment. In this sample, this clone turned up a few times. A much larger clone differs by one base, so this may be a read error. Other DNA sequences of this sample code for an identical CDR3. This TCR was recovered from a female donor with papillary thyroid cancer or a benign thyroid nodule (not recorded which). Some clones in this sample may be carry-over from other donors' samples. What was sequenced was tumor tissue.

CDR3 sequence reads: CSARSGTLGLAGGETQYF. The CDR3, as DNA: TGCAGCGCTAGATCCGGGACACTGGGACTAGCGGGGGGAGAGACCCAGTACTTC. The chain joins TRBV20-1 to TRBJ2-5; 15 bases fit TRBD2. Per the germline V gene, CDR1 is DFQATT and CDR2 is SNEGSKA (reference sequence). The CDR3 contains 18 residues.